This is a list of T cell receptor beta chains from one sample in a study of CD8+ T cells in alopecia areata. The protocol was immunoSEQ multiplex PCR, while the TCRdb copy is restricted to in-frame clones and leaves out a portion. The sample includes some 200,000 clones, just under 60% of them seen just once. This material consisted of CD4+ T cells sorted from blood, taken at week 0. These receptor sequences come from a human donor with alopecia areata. The CDR3 runs from the conserved cysteine through the conserved F or W. Each record gives: J gene, clone size, V gene, D gene, CDR3 protein, CDR3 DNA. A D gene is named only where the DNA matches it firmly. Some rows mark clone size as missing; the rest say once, few, many or name a class of expanded clone.

>TRBJ2-1|.|TRBV14|.
CASSQDRGPYNEQFF
TGTGCCAGCAGCCAAGATAGAGGACCCTACAATGAGCAGTTCTTC
>TRBJ1-1|.|TRBV30|.
CAWSFRADTEAFF
TGTGCCTGGAGTTTTAGGGCGGACACTGAAGCTTTCTTT
>TRBJ1-6|.|TRBV6-5|.
CASRPRLGSPLHF
TGTGCCAGCAGGCCTCGACTGGGCTCACCCCTCCACTTT
>TRBJ1-1|few|TRBV29-1|.
CSANREMNTEAFF
TGCAGCGCGAACAGGGAGATGAACACTGAAGCTTTCTTT
>TRBJ2-5|.|TRBV2|.
CASSEVEETQYF
TGTGCCAGCAGTGAAGTTGAAGAGACCCAGTACTTC
>TRBJ2-3|.|TRBV2|.
CASSEVGGGPHTQYF
TGTGCCAGCAGTGAAGTAGGAGGGGGCCCTCATACGCAGTATTTT
>TRBJ1-1|.|TRBV29-1|.
CSVGSSWRGTEAFF
TGCAGCGTCGGATCATCCTGGCGTGGGACTGAAGCTTTCTTT
>TRBJ1-4|.|TRBV30|.
CAWSVNLAKGEKLFF
TGTGCCTGGAGTGTTAATCTGGCCAAGGGGGAAAAACTGTTTTTT
>TRBJ2-7|.|TRBV15|TRBD1
CATSRGGTVPEQYF
TGTGCCACCAGCAGAGGTGGGACAGTGCCCGAGCAGTACTTC
>TRBJ1-6|.|TRBV30|TRBD1
CAWSVGGQGNSPLHF
TGTGCCTGGAGTGTAGGGGGACAGGGTAATTCACCCCTCCACTTT
>TRBJ2-2|.|TRBV2|.
CASRGDTGELFF
TGTGCCAGCAGGGGGGACACCGGGGAGCTGTTTTTT
>TRBJ2-5|.|TRBV27|TRBD1
CASSLDRNQETQYF
TGTGCCAGCAGTCTGGACAGGAACCAAGAGACCCAGTACTTC
>TRBJ1-5|once|TRBV30|TRBD1
CAWSRQGDQPQHF
TGTGCCTGGAGTCGACAGGGGGATCAGCCCCAGCATTTT
>TRBJ1-2|.|TRBV29-1|.
CIGAGFGGYTF
TGCATAGGGGCAGGGTTCGGTGGCTACACCTTC
>TRBJ2-7|.|TRBV7-8|.
CASSPRVGSEQYF
TGTGCCAGCAGCCCGCGTGTGGGGAGCGAGCAGTACTTC
>TRBJ1-4|few|TRBV29-1|.
CSVGGSRDPNEKLFF
TGCAGCGTTGGGGGGTCCCGTGACCCTAATGAAAAACTGTTTTTT
>TRBJ2-3|.|TRBV10-3|.
CAITPTPRTDTQYF
TGTGCCATCACCCCGACCCCCCGCACAGATACGCAGTATTTT
>TRBJ2-3|few|TRBV9|.
CASSVDGDQTDTQYF
TGTGCCAGCAGCGTAGACGGGGATCAGACAGATACGCAGTATTTT
>TRBJ2-7|.|TRBV29-1|.
CSVGQGLGDEQYF
TGCAGCGTTGGTCAGGGGCTAGGCGACGAGCAGTACTTC
>TRBJ1-2|.|TRBV27|TRBD1
CASSLTGTAGYTF
TGTGCCAGCAGTTTGACAGGGACGGCTGGCTACACCTTC
>TRBJ2-3|.|TRBV11-2|.
CASSLGTRPSTDTQYF
TGTGCCAGCAGCTTAGGAACAAGGCCATCTACAGATACGCAGTATTTT
>TRBJ2-1|few|TRBV29-1|.
CSVEGRRERRSSYNEQFF
TGCAGCGTTGAAGGACGGAGGGAGCGGAGGAGCTCCTACAATGAGCAGTTCTTC
>TRBJ2-7|.|TRBV9|TRBD2
CASSVDPAGVNEQYF
TGTGCCAGCAGCGTAGATCCAGCGGGGGTGAACGAGCAGTACTTC
>TRBJ1-4|.|TRBV15|TRBD1
CATRGGTGYEKLFF
TGTGCCACCAGGGGGGGGACAGGGTATGAAAAACTGTTTTTT
>TRBJ2-2|.|TRBV19|.
CASSMLSGELFF
TGTGCCAGTAGTATGTTATCCGGGGAGCTGTTTTTT
>TRBJ1-2|.|TRBV5-1|.
CASSLGGSYGYTF
TGCGCCAGCAGCTTGGGGGGCTCGTATGGCTACACCTTC
>TRBJ1-2|few|TRBV6-5|TRBD1
CASSPDRVGGYTF
TGTGCCAGCAGCCCTGACAGGGTCGGGGGCTACACCTTC
>TRBJ2-3|.|TRBV29-1|TRBD2
CSVVRLAVHDTQYF
TGCAGCGTTGTAAGGCTAGCGGTTCATGATACGCAGTATTTT
>TRBJ2-7|.|TRBV7-6|.
CASSSGDFEQYF
TGTGCCAGCAGCTCCGGAGATTTCGAGCAGTACTTC
>TRBJ1-1|few|TRBV5-5|TRBD1
CASSKGQGVIPEAFF
TGTGCCAGCAGCAAAGGACAGGGGGTGATTCCTGAAGCTTTCTTT
>TRBJ1-2|.|TRBV11-1|.
CASSHQETGYTF
TGTGCCAGCAGCCATCAGGAGACTGGCTACACCTTC
>TRBJ2-3|.|TRBV29-1|.
CSAEWTAKDTQYF
TGCAGCGCCGAGTGGACAGCCAAGGATACGCAGTATTTT
>TRBJ2-3|.|TRBV6-5|TRBD2
CASSYALAGSTDTQYF
TGTGCCAGCAGTTACGCGTTAGCGGGGAGCACAGATACGCAGTATTTT
>TRBJ2-7|.|TRBV10-3|.
CAIRRGRSVVEQYF
TGTGCCATCCGCCGGGGACGCAGCGTCGTGGAGCAGTACTTC
>TRBJ2-2|.|TRBV27|.
CASSSTTGELFF
TGTGCCAGCAGTTCGACGACCGGGGAGCTGTTTTTT